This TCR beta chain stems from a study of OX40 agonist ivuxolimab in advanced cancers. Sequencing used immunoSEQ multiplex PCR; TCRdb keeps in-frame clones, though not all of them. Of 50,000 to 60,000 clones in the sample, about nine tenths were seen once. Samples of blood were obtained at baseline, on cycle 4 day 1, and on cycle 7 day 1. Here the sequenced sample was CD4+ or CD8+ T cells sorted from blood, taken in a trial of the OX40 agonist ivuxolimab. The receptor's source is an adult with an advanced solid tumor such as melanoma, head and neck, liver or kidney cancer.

This CDR3 reads CASSQEKVRQPQHF. Written as DNA, the CDR3 is TGTGCCAGCAGCCAAGAGAAGGTGCGTCAGCCCCAGCATTTT. This chain links TRBV5-4 with TRBJ1-5; D not certain. The CDR3 has 14 residues. The germline V gene has CDR1 SGHNT and CDR2 YYREEE (reference sequence). The V end lost 4 bases, the J end lost 6 bases, and 14 bases lay between the germline ends.